Listed below are T cell receptor beta chains from one sample, sequenced in a study of regulatory T cells in long-lasting Graves disease. TCRdb used MiXCR to reprocess the multiplex PCR reads, holding one entry per CDR3 protein. The table lists 400,000 to 550,000 distinct CDR3 sequences, over 15% of them singletons. The sample was also linked to a second study, of T cells in Graves' hyperthyroidism and ophthalmopathy.

This sample comprised peripheral blood mononuclear cells (PBMCs), obtained at new diagnosis, from a patient treated with antithyroid drugs. These TCRs come from a woman younger than 35 with Graves disease. The CDR3 runs from the conserved cysteine through the conserved F or W. The D gene is left open where the match is weak. Clone size is shown for a subset of rows, as once, few, many or a class of expanded clone.

size,J,D,V,CDR3,DNA
few,TRBJ2-7,NA,TRBV4-1,CASSQETWFYEQYF,TGCGCCAGCAGCCAAGAAACCTGGTTCTACGAGCAGTACTTC
few,TRBJ2-3,TRBD2,TRBV5-1,CASSLELAGGPDTQYF,TGCGCCAGCAGCTTGGAACTAGCGGGAGGACCAGATACGCAGTATTTT
few,TRBJ1-2,NA,TRBV30,CAWSWGPGLRSYTF,TGTGCCTGGAGTTGGGGGCCCGGTCTTAGAAGCTACACCTTC
many,TRBJ1-6,NA,TRBV2,CASSDEGTVSSPLHF,TGTGCCAGCAGTGATGAGGGGACGGTTTCGTCACCCCTCCACTTT
many,TRBJ2-7,NA,TRBV6-1,CASNEQGWSYEQYF,TGTGCCAGCAACGAACAGGGCTGGTCCTACGAGCAGTACTTC
NA,TRBJ1-2,NA,TRBV29-1,CSVGTGVGYTF,TGCAGCGTGGGGACGGGAGTAGGCTACACCTTC
NA,TRBJ2-5,TRBD2,TRBV3-1,CASSEAGTSQETQYF,TGTGCCAGCAGCGAAGCCGGGACTAGCCAAGAGACCCAGTACTTC
many,TRBJ2-1,NA,TRBV29-1,CSAQGWHNEQFF,TGCAGCGCCCAGGGGTGGCACAATGAGCAGTTCTTC
few,TRBJ2-3,NA,TRBV10-1,CASSESRKFADTQYF,TGCGCCAGCAGTGAATCTAGAAAGTTTGCAGATACGCAGTATTTT
NA,TRBJ1-2,TRBD1,TRBV6-1,CASSKTGGAVGYTF,TGTGCCAGCAGTAAAACAGGGGGCGCAGTCGGCTACACCTTC
many,TRBJ2-1,TRBD2,TRBV6-2/TRBV6-3,CASSYSGLAGFLLYNEQFF,TGTGCCAGCAGTTACTCTGGGCTAGCGGGATTTCTACTCTACAATGAGCAGTTCTTC
NA,TRBJ2-5,TRBD2,TRBV20-1,CSGGGRAGETQYF,TGCAGTGGTGGAGGGAGGGCGGGAGAGACCCAGTACTTC
many,TRBJ2-3,TRBD1,TRBV27,CASSSLGGKLTDTQYF,TGTGCCAGCAGTAGTCTAGGGGGCAAATTAACAGATACGCAGTATTTT
few,TRBJ2-3,TRBD2,TRBV5-1,CASSRRGAGDDTQYF,TGCGCCAGCAGCCGCAGGGGAGCGGGAGATGATACGCAGTATTTT
many,TRBJ2-2,TRBD1,TRBV5-1,CASRRQGAGELFF,TGCGCCAGCAGACGACAGGGGGCCGGGGAGCTGTTTTTT
few,TRBJ1-5,NA,TRBV6-1,CASRKQGEQPQHF,TGTGCCAGCAGGAAACAGGGTGAACAGCCCCAGCATTTT
NA,TRBJ1-5,TRBD1,TRBV6-5,CASSLGRGMGQPQHF,TGTGCCAGCAGTTTGGGCAGGGGGATGGGGCAGCCCCAGCATTTT
many,TRBJ1-5,NA,TRBV12-3/TRBV12-4,CASSFGGVNQPQHF,TGTGCCAGCAGCTTTGGGGGGGTCAATCAGCCCCAGCATTTT
NA,TRBJ1-4,NA,TRBV28,CASSLVQGLGEKLFF,TGTGCCAGCAGTTTGGTCCAGGGGTTGGGGGAAAAACTGTTTTTT
many,TRBJ2-3,TRBD2,TRBV28,CATDARGGSFADTQYF,TGTGCCACCGATGCCCGAGGCGGGAGTTTCGCAGATACGCAGTATTTT
few,TRBJ1-6,NA,TRBV20-1,CSADRRSYNSPLHF,TGCAGTGCCGACAGGCGCTCCTATAATTCACCCCTCCACTTT
many,TRBJ2-1,TRBD2,TRBV29-1,CSVEDRWTSTYNEQFF,TGCAGCGTTGAAGATCGATGGACTAGTACCTACAATGAGCAGTTCTTC
few,TRBJ2-7,NA,TRBV18,CASSTTPTWKGEQYF,TGTGCCAGCTCAACGACCCCCACATGGAAGGGTGAGCAGTACTTC
NA,TRBJ2-7,NA,TRBV20-1,CSARPGVTYEQYF,TGCAGTGCTAGGCCGGGGGTTACCTACGAGCAGTACTTC
few,TRBJ1-2,NA,TRBV20-1,CSATDRKNYGYTF,TGCAGTGCAACCGACAGGAAAAACTATGGCTACACCTTC
few,TRBJ2-4,TRBD1,TRBV29-1,CSVEDQGARENIQYF,TGCAGCGTTGAAGATCAGGGGGCCCGGGAAAACATTCAGTACTTC
NA,TRBJ2-4,TRBD2,TRBV6-1,CASSPTSGSRNIQYF,TGTGCCAGCAGTCCCACTAGCGGGAGCCGGAACATTCAGTACTTC
NA,TRBJ1-1,TRBD1,TRBV18,CASSPYRGDTEAFF,TGTGCCAGCTCACCATACAGGGGTGACACTGAAGCTTTCTTT
NA,TRBJ2-1,TRBD2,TRBV13,CASSSRTSGRNNEQFF,TGTGCCAGCAGCTCCAGGACTAGCGGGAGGAACAATGAGCAGTTCTTC
NA,TRBJ2-1,NA,TRBV9,CASSTPHTSSYNEQFF,TGTGCCAGCAGCACCCCGCACACGAGCTCCTACAATGAGCAGTTCTTC
NA,TRBJ2-7,NA,TRBV6-1,CASSPGPRYEQYF,TGTGCCAGCAGCCCTGGGCCCCGGTACGAGCAGTACTTC
NA,TRBJ2-1,TRBD2,TRBV15,CATAVAGDYNEQFF,TGTGCCACCGCTGTCGCGGGGGACTACAATGAGCAGTTCTTC
NA,TRBJ1-1,NA,TRBV4-1,CVSSQVANSGDTEAFF,TGCGTCAGCAGCCAAGTGGCAAATTCAGGGGACACTGAAGCTTTCTTT
many,TRBJ1-3,NA,TRBV3-1,CASSPLGGSGNTIYF,TGTGCCAGCAGCCCGCTAGGGGGCTCTGGAAACACCATATATTTT
many,TRBJ1-2,NA,TRBV30,CAWSGGTANYGYTF,TGTGCCTGGAGTGGAGGGACTGCTAACTATGGCTACACCTTC
many,TRBJ2-5,NA,TRBV12-3/TRBV12-4,CASSFGSGETQYF,TGTGCCAGCAGTTTCGGGAGTGGGGAGACCCAGTACTTC
NA,TRBJ1-5,NA,TRBV10-2,CASSGGVGQPQHF,TGCGCCAGCAGTGGGGGGGTTGGACAGCCCCAGCATTTT
NA,TRBJ1-5,NA,TRBV6-9,CASSSQVSNQPQHF,TGTGCCAGCAGTTCACAGGTTAGCAATCAGCCCCAGCATTTT